Following are 24 T cell receptor beta chains from one sample sequenced in a study of cytomegalovirus exposure and HLA in healthy donors. The PCR was carried out with 60 Vbeta primers and 13 Jbeta primers. Using immunoSEQ multiplex PCR, the repertoire was profiled, and TCRdb retains in-frame clones only, with some absent. This table holds tens of thousands of clones, 75% found once. Source material: PBMCs. The receptor source for this set is a man aged 60-69 years in good health and CMV-seropositive.

The chain is built from TRBV19 and TRBJ1-2; D uncertain. V lost 5 bases to trimming and J lost 0 bases, with 13 bases between them. The CDR3 length is 15 residues. CDR1 LNHDA and CDR2 SQIVND come from the germline V gene (reference sequence). CDR3 in DNA: TGTGCCAGTAGTGACCCTAAAACAGCTAACTATGGCTACACCTTC. Translating it yields CASSDPKTANYGYTF.

CDR3 sequence reads: CASSSQDSSYNSPLHF. CDR3 DNA: TGTGCCAGCAGCTCCCAGGACTCCTCCTATAATTCACCCCTCCACTTT. The chain couples TRBV13 to TRBJ1-6; D not resolved. CDR3 length equals 16 residues. The V end lost 4 bases, the J end lost 0 bases, and 10 bases lay between the germline ends. Germline CDR1 and CDR2: PRHDT and FYEKMQ (reference sequence).

Only a few counts were recorded for this clone. The chain is built from TRBV19 and TRBJ2-7; 9 bases are a match to TRBD1. Germline V CDR1 and CDR2: LNHDA, SQIVND (reference sequence). The CDR3 runs to 15 residues. V shed 5 bases, J shed 3 bases, and the junction held 8 bases outside the gene matches. The CDR3 is CASSVQTGGVYEQYF. The DNA of the CDR3 is TGTGCCAGTAGTGTTCAAACAGGGGGCGTCTACGAGCAGTACTTC.

The gene calls are TRBV7-8 and TRBJ1-1; D remains unclear. The V gene's germline CDR1 is SGHVS and CDR2 FQNEAQ. V lost 2 bases, J lost 4 bases, and 5 bases lay in between. This CDR3 contains 12 residues. CDR3 in DNA: TGTGCCAGCAGCTTATTATCCACTGAAGCTTTCTTT. It codes for CASSLLSTEAFF.

This chain joins TRBV2 and TRBJ2-3; a possible D gene is TRBD1 (7 bases). The germline CDR1 and CDR2 sequences are SNHLY and FYNNEI. This CDR3 is 16 amino acids long. Between the trimmed V and J ends, which lost 8 bases and 5 bases, there was a span of 23 bases. The CDR3 is CASSPSGQGVGDTQYF. CDR3 DNA sequence: TGTGCCAGCTCCCCAAGCGGGCAGGGGGTAGGAGATACGCAGTATTTT.

The chain joins TRBV29-1 to TRBJ1-2, with unresolved D. Germline V gene lookup returns CDR1 SQVTM and CDR2 ANQGSEA. The CDR3 length is 13 residues. V was shortened by 3 bases and J by 3 bases, with 11 bases between the two germline ends. Here the CDR3 reads CSVDTPQDYGYTF. CDR3 DNA sequence: TGCAGCGTTGATACTCCTCAGGACTATGGCTACACCTTC.

V is TRBV2 and J is TRBJ1-5; D might be TRBD1 (6 bases). The germline V and J ends were trimmed by 7 bases and 4 bases, with 17 bases remaining between them. Germline V CDR1 and CDR2: SNHLY, FYNNEI. This CDR3 has 15 residues. CDR3 nucleotides: TGTGCCAGCATGGGGGGCGCGGGGGCTAATCAGCCCCAGCATTTT. Encoded protein: CASMGGAGANQPQHF.

The chain has TRBV11-3 and TRBJ2-4, with 7 bases identical to TRBD1. Trimming at V came to 3 bases and at J to 9 bases, leaving 14 bases not matched to a gene. This CDR3 comprises 16 residues. The V gene's germline CDR1 is SGHNT and CDR2 YENEEA. This CDR3 reads CASSLGMGQSSRIQYF. The CDR3 region has the DNA TGTGCCAGCAGCTTGGGGATGGGACAGAGTTCCCGCATTCAGTACTTC.

The rearrangement uses TRBV11-3 and TRBJ1-1; D is possibly TRBD1 (5 bases). CDR1 and CDR2 from the germline V gene are SGHNT and YENEEA. The CDR3 contains 15 residues. With 4 bases removed from V and 1 base from J, the gap between germline ends came to 13 bases. Here the CDR3 DNA reads TGTGCCAGCAGCTCCCAGGGTCCAACGAACACTGAAGCTTTCTTT. Residues: CASSSQGPTNTEAFF.

This sequence joins TRBV5-1 and TRBJ2-7, with TRBD1 matching 7 bases. TRBJ2-5 explains the end of the DNA better; the J call may be wrong. The CDR3 covers 14 residues. Germline V gene sequence: CDR1 SGHRS, CDR2 YFSETQ. Here the CDR3 reads CASSLKGARETQYF. The CDR3 DNA reads TGCGCCAGCAGCTTGAAGGGGGCGCGAGAGACCCAGTACTTC.

This clone was counted a single time. This chain uses TRBV7-8 with TRBJ2-7; 7 bases are shared with TRBD2. Germline V gene sequence: CDR1 SGHVS, CDR2 FQNEAQ. There are 15 residues in the CDR3. Losses at the gene ends were 0 bases for V and 7 bases for J; bases not matched to a gene: 9. CDR3 region: CASSLARTSGLEQYF. DNA of the CDR3: TGTGCCAGCAGCTTAGCGAGGACTAGTGGTTTAGAGCAGTACTTC.

This chain connects TRBV5-1 to TRBJ2-6; 11 positions agree with TRBD1. The length of the CDR3 is 21 residues. The V gene's germline CDR1 is SGHRS and CDR2 YFSETQ. J gave up 0 bases and V 0 bases, and 11 bases lay outside the gene matches. The CDR3 DNA sequence: TGCGCCAGCAGCTTGGGGACAGGGGGCTCCCTTTCCGACTCTGGGGCCAACGTCCTGACTTTC. Translation gives CASSLGTGGSLSDSGANVLTF.

The chain couples TRBV10-2 to TRBJ2-4; D unclear. The germline CDR1 and CDR2 sequences are WSHSY and SAAADI. The CDR3 is 15 amino acids. With 6 bases removed from V and 9 bases from J, the gap between germline ends came to 21 bases. This CDR3 is CASRSLPTGSVIQYF. The CDR3 bases are TGCGCCAGCAGATCACTTCCGACGGGTTCCGTCATTCAGTACTTC.

DNA for the CDR3: TGTGCCAGCAGCTTAGGGGCGGGTACAGACATTCAGTACTTC. Translation gives CASSLGAGTDIQYF. The chain uses TRBV7-9 and TRBJ2-4; the D gene is possibly TRBD2 (5 bases). The CDR3 loop spans 14 amino acids. Germline V gives CDR1 SEHNR, CDR2 FQNEAQ (reference sequence). Trimming removed 1 base at V and 8 bases at J, with 12 bases between.

The chain joins TRBV18 to TRBJ1-2; D remains ambiguous. V lost 6 bases and J lost 7, with 18 bases in between. The CDR3 is 14 residues long. Germline CDR1 and CDR2: KGHSH and LQKENI. This CDR3 reads CASSYSGERTGYTF. The CDR3 DNA reads as TGTGCCAGCTCCTATTCCGGGGAGAGGACTGGCTACACCTTC. Variable domain in full (rest from reference TRBV18 and TRBJ1-2): NAGVMQNPRHLVRRRGQEARLRCSPMKGHSHVYWYRQLPEEGLKFMVYLQKENIIDESGMPKERFSAEFPKEGPSILRIQQVVRGDSAAYFCASSYSGERTGYTFGSGTRLTVV.

This clone was recorded a few times. V is TRBV2 and J is TRBJ1-3, with D maybe TRBD1 (6 bases). Germline CDR1 SNHLY, CDR2 FYNNEI. The germline V and J ends were trimmed by 6 bases and 2 bases, with 11 bases remaining between them. This CDR3 has 14 amino acids. The CDR3 DNA reads as TGTGCCAGCAGGGACAGTTCAACTGGAAACACCATATATTTT. It translates to CASRDSSTGNTIYF.

The V gene is TRBV11-2, the J gene TRBJ2-7; TRBD2 aligns across 8 bases. CDR3 length: 16 amino acids. Germline V gene sequence: CDR1 SGHAT, CDR2 FQNNGV. V dropped 1 base and J dropped 4; count of bases not matched to a gene: 9. The CDR3 bases are TGTGCCAGCAGCTTAGGCACTACGGGAGGGCCTTACGAGCAGTACTTC. Translation gives CASSLGTTGGPYEQYF. The full variable domain, its missing parts supplied by reference TRBV11-2 and TRBJ2-7, is EAGVAQSPRYKIIEKRQSVAFWCNPISGHATLYWYQQILGQGPKLLIQFQNNGVVDDSQLPKDRFSAERLKGVDSTLKIQPAKLEDSAVYLCASSLGTTGGPYEQYFGPGTRLTVT.

The genes are TRBV5-4 and TRBJ2-1, with TRBD2 identical over 10 bases. Germline V gene sequence: CDR1 SGHNT, CDR2 YYREEE (reference sequence). The CDR3 totals 16 residues. The trim removed 5 bases at V and 8 bases at J, leaving 13 bases unmatched. CDR3 sequence: CASSAMGSGRGDEQFF. The CDR3 nucleotides are TGTGCCAGCAGTGCTATGGGGAGCGGGAGGGGTGATGAGCAGTTCTTC.

This clone occurred a few times. The chain recombines TRBV19 with TRBJ2-3, with 15 bases that match TRBD2. CDR3 size: 17 residues. The ends lost 6 bases at V and 6 bases at J; junction bases unmatched: 10. CDR1 LNHDA and CDR2 SQIVND come from the germline V gene (reference sequence). This chain's CDR3 is CASSGTSGRPLLDTQYF. The CDR3 nucleotides read TGTGCCAGTAGCGGGACTAGCGGGAGGCCGCTGTTGGATACGCAGTATTTT.

The gene calls are TRBV21-1 and TRBJ2-7; the table names TRBD2, a call not compared with the DNA. TRBV21-1 is designated a pseudogene. There are 16 residues in the CDR3. CDR3 amino acids: CASSNIAGALRYEQYF. DNA of the CDR3: TGTGCCAGCAGCAATATAGCGGGGGCCCTCCGGTACGAGCAGTACTTC.

This clone was counted a few times. The chain couples TRBV5-6 to TRBJ1-5; D not certain. The CDR3 has 14 amino acids. Between the trimmed V and J ends, which lost 2 bases and 6 bases, there was a span of 12 bases. The germline V gene has CDR1 SGHDT and CDR2 YYEEEE. Written as DNA, the CDR3 is TGTGCCAGCAGCTTCTTTTCGGGAAGTCAGCCCCAGCATTTT. This translates into CASSFFSGSQPQHF.

CDR3 in DNA: TGTGCCAGCTCCCGGACAGGGGGCGCAGAAAAACTGTTTTTT. Residues: CASSRTGGAEKLFF. V and J are TRBV18 and TRBJ1-4, with 11 bases aligning to TRBD1. Germline values: CDR1 KGHSH, CDR2 LQKENI. The CDR3 is made up of 14 amino acids. V was clipped by 6 bases and J by 8 bases; unmatched bases: 5.

The chain links TRBV7-2 to TRBJ1-1; no clear D. Per germline, CDR1 SGHTA and CDR2 FQGNSA. V was pared by 5 bases and J by 4 bases, with 11 bases between. The CDR3 extends over 13 amino acids. The CDR3 DNA is TGTGCCAGCAGCCTCTCGGGAGCCACTGAAGCTTTCTTT. Translation gives CASSLSGATEAFF.

The chain is built from TRBV5-1 and TRBJ2-3, with D hard to call. This CDR3 has 16 residues. The germline V and J ends were trimmed by 0 bases and 4 bases, with 15 bases remaining between them. Germline-derived CDR1 and CDR2 are SGHRS and YFSETQ. The CDR3 DNA sequence: TGCGCCAGCAGCTTGGGCTCAGGTGTCCGTGCAGATACGCAGTATTTT. Amino acid sequence: CASSLGSGVRADTQYF.